A selection of T cell receptor beta chains follows, all from one sample in a study of cytomegalovirus exposure and HLA in healthy donors. Profiling relied on immunoSEQ multiplex PCR, and the TCRdb table lists in-frame clones only, not all of them. The sample includes roughly 150,000 clones, roughly four fifths of them seen just once. The sample consisted of PBMCs. These receptors were taken from a female donor in good health and CMV-seronegative. Both conserved end residues are part of each CDR3. A D gene is named only where the DNA matches it firmly. Some rows have no size entry. The others give once, few or many, or a class for an expanded clone.

abundance,d_gene,v_gene,j_gene,CDR3aa,CDR3nt
NA,NA,TRBV12-5,TRBJ1-1,CASGGALAEAFF,TGTGCTAGTGGGGGCGCGCTGGCTGAAGCTTTCTTT
NA,TRBD1,TRBV7-2,TRBJ1-2,CASSPPGTGTGGYTF,TGTGCCAGCAGCCCTCCCGGGACAGGGACTGGGGGCTACACCTTC
NA,NA,TRBV19,TRBJ2-2,CASLWRAGELFF,TGTGCCAGTCTGTGGAGGGCCGGGGAGCTGTTTTTT
NA,NA,TRBV7-2,TRBJ1-4,CASSLTGAPNEKLFF,TGTGCCAGCAGCTTGACAGGCGCTCCTAATGAAAAACTGTTTTTT
NA,TRBD2,TRBV7-2,TRBJ2-1,CASSKRTSFDEQFF,TGTGCCAGCAGCAAAAGGACTAGCTTCGATGAGCAGTTCTTC
NA,TRBD2,TRBV2,TRBJ2-2,CASTPQRGRAGELFF,TGTGCCAGCACCCCCCAGCGGGGGAGGGCCGGGGAGCTGTTTTTT
NA,NA,TRBV9,TRBJ1-5,CASSVEAGRGQPQHF,TGTGCCAGCAGCGTAGAGGCGGGACGGGGGCAGCCCCAGCATTTT
NA,NA,TRBV5-1,TRBJ2-7,CASSLGGPSLEQYF,TGCGCCAGCAGCTTGGGGGGGCCTTCCCTCGAGCAGTACTTC
many,TRBD2,TRBV6-1,TRBJ2-7,CASSESSGGAHEQYF,TGTGCCAGCAGTGAAAGTAGCGGGGGGGCCCACGAGCAGTACTTC
NA,TRBD1,TRBV27,TRBJ2-5,CASPRDSKETQYF,TGTGCCAGCCCCCGGGACAGCAAAGAGACCCAGTACTTC
NA,NA,TRBV4-3,TRBJ1-2,CASSHPRAVYGYTF,TGCGCCAGCAGCCATCCCAGGGCCGTCTATGGCTACACCTTC
few,NA,TRBV6-5,TRBJ2-3,CASRTGETDTQYF,TGTGCCAGCAGGACGGGAGAAACAGATACGCAGTATTTT
NA,NA,TRBV9,TRBJ2-2,CASSVGPAGELFF,TGTGCCAGCAGCGTAGGTCCCGCCGGGGAGCTGTTTTTT
NA,TRBD2,TRBV30,TRBJ2-7,CAWSASGTSGEQYF,TGTGCCTGGAGTGCCTCCGGGACTAGCGGGGAGCAGTACTTC
few,TRBD2,TRBV28,TRBJ2-1,CASSKRRLAGNNNEQFF,TGTGCCAGCAGTAAACGACGACTAGCGGGGAACAACAATGAGCAGTTCTTC
NA,NA,TRBV6-1,TRBJ1-2,CASSESSNYGYTF,TGTGCCAGCAGTGAATCCTCTAACTATGGCTACACCTTC
NA,NA,TRBV5-1,TRBJ2-5,CASSLVGGQETQYF,TGCGCCAGCAGCTTGGTGGGGGGCCAAGAGACCCAGTACTTC
NA,TRBD1,TRBV12-5,TRBJ1-4,CASGFPGTGSEKLFF,TGTGCTAGTGGTTTCCCCGGGACAGGGAGTGAAAAACTGTTTTTT
NA,NA,TRBV5-4,TRBJ2-7,CASSLGSREWGFGEQYF,TGTGCCAGCAGCTTGGGGAGTAGGGAGTGGGGTTTTGGAGAGCAGTACTTC
NA,TRBD1,TRBV18,TRBJ1-4,CASSPTGAWEKLFF,TGTGCCAGCTCACCGACAGGGGCATGGGAAAAACTGTTTTTT
NA,NA,TRBV5-6,TRBJ1-1,CASSLGIKGGTEAFF,TGTGCCAGCAGCTTGGGTATTAAGGGAGGCACTGAAGCTTTCTTT
few,NA,TRBV7-8,TRBJ1-1,CASSFLITEAFF,TGTGCCAGCAGCTTCCTTATCACTGAAGCTTTCTTT
NA,TRBD2,TRBV27,TRBJ2-3,CASSFLGLLGRGSTDTQYF,TGTGCCAGCAGTTTCCTCGGCCTCCTCGGGAGGGGGAGCACAGATACGCAGTATTTT
once,NA,TRBV19,TRBJ1-2,CASSIRTNPSYDGYTF,TGTGCCAGTAGTATAAGGACAAACCCCTCGTACGATGGCTACACCTTC